The 13 T cell receptor beta chains below were found in one sample sequenced in a study of blood T cells in healthy people across ages. Primed by a sample-barcoded 5' primer and a J-beta primer mix, a second PCR proceeded for 7 to 11 cycles. TCRdb reprocessed the 5' RACE reads with MiXCR, giving one entry per CDR3 protein. Among approximately 810,000 distinct CDR3 sequences listed, around 28% were seen once. Sequencing was carried out using blood. Receptors originate from a woman older than 75 in good health.

The genes are TRBV20-1 and TRBJ1-2; maybe TRBD1 (6 bases). The CDR3 loop spans 14 amino acids. Germline lookup yields CDR1 DFQATT and CDR2 SNEGSKA (reference sequence). The ends were cut back, 6 bases at V and 5 bases at J, with 19 bases in the middle. The CDR3 nucleotides are TGCAGTGCCACCCCGGGGGGCAGGACATATGGCTACACCTTC. Translating it yields CSATPGGRTYGYTF.

This chain connects TRBV10-3 to TRBJ2-4; 8 bases fit TRBD1. The J call is in doubt because the DNA end fits TRBJ2-5 better. CDR1 and CDR2 from the germline V gene are ENHRY and SYGVKD. CDR3 size: 14 residues. CDR3 sequence: CAISPQGDQETQYF. The CDR3 coding sequence is TGTGCCATCAGCCCACAGGGGGATCAAGAGACCCAGTACTTC.

Ten or more counts support this clonotype. The chain uses TRBV18 and TRBJ2-1, with D maybe TRBD1 (5 bases). The CDR3 is 12 amino acids. Between the trimmed V and J ends, which lost 2 bases and 9 bases, there was a span of 8 bases. Germline CDR1 is KGHSH and CDR2 is LQKENI. CDR3 DNA sequence: TGTGCCAGCTCACCAGGAAGGGGTGAGCAGTTCTTC. Protein: CASSPGRGEQFF.

This clonotype has a count of ten or more. The V gene is TRBV12-3 or TRBV12-4, the J gene TRBJ1-2; tentative D call: TRBD1 (5 bases). The CDR3 loop spans 13 amino acids. Trimming took 6 bases from V and 1 from J, leaving 9 bases between them. DNA for the CDR3: TGTGCCAGCAGCCAGACAGTTAACTATGGCTACACCTTC. It yields the protein CASSQTVNYGYTF.

This clonotype was counted a few times. The chain employs TRBV19 and TRBJ1-2; D not resolved. This CDR3 comprises 13 residues. The germline CDR1 and CDR2 sequences are LNHDA and SQIVND (reference sequence). V was shortened by 4 bases and J by 1 base, with 7 bases between the two germline ends. The CDR3 DNA is TGTGCCAGTAGTACAATGGGTAACTATGGCTACACCTTC. Protein sequence: CASSTMGNYGYTF.

In its sample, this clonotype was seen many times. The chain is built from TRBV12-3 or TRBV12-4 and TRBJ2-5; D unclear. V was shortened by 1 base and J by 4 bases, with 10 bases between the two germline ends. The CDR3 runs 14 residues. CDR3 nucleotides: TGTGCCAGCAGTTTAGGGGGTTGGGGAGAGACCCAGTACTTC. This sequence encodes CASSLGGWGETQYF.

This clonotype occurred many times. This sequence joins TRBV27 and TRBJ2-7; 9 bases fit TRBD1. CDR1 is MNHEY, CDR2 SMNVEV, per germline (reference sequence). The length of the CDR3 is 13 residues. After removal of 3 bases from V and 6 bases from J, the junction contained 3 bases not matched to a gene. Here the CDR3 DNA reads TGTGCCAGCAGTTTCGGGACAGGGCGCGAGCAGTACTTC. Translation: CASSFGTGREQYF.

The DNA for the CDR3 is TGTGCCAGCAGGACGACAGACGAAGAGACCCAGTACTTC. This gives the protein CASRTTDEETQYF. J is TRBJ2-4 and V is TRBV6-2 or TRBV6-3; possible D gene TRBD1, 5 bases. TRBJ2-5 matches the DNA end more closely, so the J call is doubtful. The germline gives CDR1 MNHEY, CDR2 SVGEGT. The CDR3 consists of 13 residues.

This clonotype was observed at least ten times. The rearrangement joins TRBV30 to TRBJ1-2, with D unclear. This CDR3 is 14 amino acids long. V lost 0 bases and J lost 0, with 8 bases in between. From germline, CDR1 is GTSNPN and CDR2 SVGIG (reference sequence). The CDR3 DNA is TGTGCCTGGAGTGTAAACAACGCTAACTATGGCTACACCTTC. This sequence encodes CAWSVNNANYGYTF.

The CDR3 sequence: CASSHQGGVPEAFF. CDR3 sequence (DNA): TGTGCCAGCAGCCACCAAGGGGGGGTTCCTGAAGCTTTCTTT. This chain uses TRBV3-1 with TRBJ1-1, with D maybe TRBD1 (6 bases). Germline loops: CDR1 LGHDT, CDR2 YNNKEL (reference sequence). V lost 3 bases and J lost 6, with 14 bases in between. The CDR3 has 14 amino acids.

This clonotype has just a few counts. The chain links TRBV5-5 to TRBJ2-1, with 9 positions matching TRBD1. Per the germline V gene, CDR1 is SGHKS and CDR2 is YYEKEE (reference sequence). This CDR3 spans 16 amino acids. V dropped 1 base and J dropped 4; count of bases not matched to a gene: 6. The CDR3 sequence: CASSLRGDRVYNEQFF. In DNA form, the CDR3 reads TGTGCCAGCAGCTTGAGGGGGGACAGGGTTTACAATGAGCAGTTCTTC.

This clonotype was seen only a few times. This chain uses TRBV6-5 with TRBJ2-5; TRBD2 matches at 14 bases. V trimming: 4 bases; J trimming: 4 bases; junction bases outside the gene matches: 5. CDR3 size: 16 residues. Per germline, CDR1 MNHEY and CDR2 SVGAGI. As DNA, the CDR3 is TGTGCCAGCAGTTCAAAAGGGACTAGCGGGGGAGAGACCCAGTACTTC. Protein sequence: CASSSKGTSGGETQYF.

This clonotype was seen only a few times. This could be a read error, since a much larger clone is one nucleotide away. This chain uses TRBV25-1 with TRBJ2-4, with D perhaps matching TRBD2 (5 bases). Germline V CDR1 and CDR2: MGHDK, SYGVNS. The length of the CDR3 is 12 residues. The germline V and J ends were trimmed by 5 bases and 5 bases, with 7 bases remaining between them. For the CDR3, the DNA is TGTGCCAGCAGTAGGACTCAAAACATTCAGTACTTC. Protein: CASSRTQNIQYF.